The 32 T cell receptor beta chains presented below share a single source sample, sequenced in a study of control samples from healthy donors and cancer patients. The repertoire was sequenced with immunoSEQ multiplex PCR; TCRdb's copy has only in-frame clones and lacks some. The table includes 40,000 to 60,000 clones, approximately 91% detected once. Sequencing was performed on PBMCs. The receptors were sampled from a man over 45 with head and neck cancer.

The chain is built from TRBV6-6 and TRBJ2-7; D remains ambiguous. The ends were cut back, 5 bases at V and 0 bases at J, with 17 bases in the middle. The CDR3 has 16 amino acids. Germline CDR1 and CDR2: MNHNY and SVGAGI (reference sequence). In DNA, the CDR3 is TGTGCCAGCAGTCGAGAGAGGCCACAGCGCTCCTACGAGCAGTACTTC. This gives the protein CASSRERPQRSYEQYF.

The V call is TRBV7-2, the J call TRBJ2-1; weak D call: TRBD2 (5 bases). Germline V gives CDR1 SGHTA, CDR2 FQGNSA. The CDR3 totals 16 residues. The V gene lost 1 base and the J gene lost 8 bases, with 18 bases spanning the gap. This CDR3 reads CASSLGFSSLSDEQFF. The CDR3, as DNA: TGTGCCAGCAGCTTAGGTTTCTCTAGCTTGAGCGATGAGCAGTTCTTC.

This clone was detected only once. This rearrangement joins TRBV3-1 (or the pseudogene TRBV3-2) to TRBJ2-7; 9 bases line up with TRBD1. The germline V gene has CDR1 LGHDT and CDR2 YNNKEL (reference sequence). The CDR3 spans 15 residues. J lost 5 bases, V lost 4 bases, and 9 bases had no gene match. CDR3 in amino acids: CASSPLNRGRNEQYF. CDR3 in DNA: TGTGCCAGCAGCCCCTTGAACAGGGGGCGGAACGAGCAGTACTTC.

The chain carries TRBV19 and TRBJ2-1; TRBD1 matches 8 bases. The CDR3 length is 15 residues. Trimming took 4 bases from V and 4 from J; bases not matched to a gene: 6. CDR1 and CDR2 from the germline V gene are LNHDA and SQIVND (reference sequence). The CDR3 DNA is TGTGCCAGTAGTACCAGGACAGGGCTTTACAATGAGCAGTTCTTC. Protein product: CASSTRTGLYNEQFF.

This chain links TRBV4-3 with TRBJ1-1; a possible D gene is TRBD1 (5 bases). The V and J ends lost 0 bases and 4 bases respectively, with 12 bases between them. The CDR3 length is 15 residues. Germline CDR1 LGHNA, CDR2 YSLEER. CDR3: CASSQDKWRGTEAFF. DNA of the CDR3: TGCGCCAGCAGCCAAGATAAGTGGAGGGGCACTGAAGCTTTCTTT.

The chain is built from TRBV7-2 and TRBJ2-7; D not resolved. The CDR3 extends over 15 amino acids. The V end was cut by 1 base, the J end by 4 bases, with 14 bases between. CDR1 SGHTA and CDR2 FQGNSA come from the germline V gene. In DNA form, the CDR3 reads TGTGCCAGCAGCTTAGACCGATCGTCGCGATACGAGCAGTACTTC. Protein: CASSLDRSSRYEQYF.

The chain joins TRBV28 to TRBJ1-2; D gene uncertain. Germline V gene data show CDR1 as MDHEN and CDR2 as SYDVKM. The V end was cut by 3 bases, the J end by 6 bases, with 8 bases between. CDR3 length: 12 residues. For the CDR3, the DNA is TGTGCCAGCAGTTTCGGGCAGGATGGCTACACCTTC. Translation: CASSFGQDGYTF.

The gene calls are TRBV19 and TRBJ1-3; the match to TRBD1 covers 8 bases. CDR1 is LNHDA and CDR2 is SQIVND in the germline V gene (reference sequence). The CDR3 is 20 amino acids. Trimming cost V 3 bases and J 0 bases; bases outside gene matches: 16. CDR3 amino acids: CASSIPLYRDRTSSGNTIYF. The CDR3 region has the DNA TGTGCCAGTAGTATCCCACTATACCGGGACAGGACTTCCTCTGGAAACACCATATATTTT. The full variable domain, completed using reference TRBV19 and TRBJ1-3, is DGGITQSPKYLFRKEGQNVTLSCEQNLNHDAMYWYRQDPGQGLRLIYYSQIVNDFQKGDIAEGYSVSREKKESFPLTVTSAQKNPTAFYLCASSIPLYRDRTSSGNTIYFGEGSWLTVV.

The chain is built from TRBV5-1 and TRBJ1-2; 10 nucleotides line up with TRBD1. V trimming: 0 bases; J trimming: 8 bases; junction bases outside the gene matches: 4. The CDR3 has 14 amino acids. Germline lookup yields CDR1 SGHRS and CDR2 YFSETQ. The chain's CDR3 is CASSLAGTGEGYTF. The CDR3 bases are TGCGCCAGCAGCTTGGCCGGGACAGGGGAGGGCTACACCTTC.

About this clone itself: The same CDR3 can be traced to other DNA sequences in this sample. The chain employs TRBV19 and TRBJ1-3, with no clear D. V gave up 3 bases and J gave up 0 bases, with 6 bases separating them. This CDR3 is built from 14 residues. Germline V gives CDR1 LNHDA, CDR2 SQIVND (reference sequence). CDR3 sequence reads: CASSIVGSGNTIYF. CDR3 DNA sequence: TGTGCCAGTAGTATCGTAGGCTCTGGAAACACCATATATTTT.

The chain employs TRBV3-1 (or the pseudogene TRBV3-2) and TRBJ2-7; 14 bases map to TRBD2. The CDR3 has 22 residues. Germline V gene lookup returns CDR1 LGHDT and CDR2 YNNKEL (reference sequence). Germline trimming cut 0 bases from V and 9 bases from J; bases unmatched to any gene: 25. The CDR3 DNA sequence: TGTGCCAGCAGCCAAGATGCCCGGGGGGGGGCGTATCAGACTAGCGGGAGGGCCGGGCAGTACTTC. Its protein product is CASSQDARGGAYQTSGRAGQYF.

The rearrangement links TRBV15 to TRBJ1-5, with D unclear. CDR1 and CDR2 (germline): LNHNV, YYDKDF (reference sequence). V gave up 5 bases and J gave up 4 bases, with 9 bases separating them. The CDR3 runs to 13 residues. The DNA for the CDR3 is TGTGCCACCAGCGGACGGACGAATCAGCCCCAGCATTTT. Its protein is CATSGRTNQPQHF.

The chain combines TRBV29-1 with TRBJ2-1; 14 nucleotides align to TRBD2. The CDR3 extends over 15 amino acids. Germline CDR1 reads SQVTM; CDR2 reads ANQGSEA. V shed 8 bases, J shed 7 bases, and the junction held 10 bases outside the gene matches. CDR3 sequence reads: CSPPGTSGSKNEQFF. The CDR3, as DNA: TGCAGCCCCCCGGGGACTAGCGGGAGTAAGAATGAGCAGTTCTTC.

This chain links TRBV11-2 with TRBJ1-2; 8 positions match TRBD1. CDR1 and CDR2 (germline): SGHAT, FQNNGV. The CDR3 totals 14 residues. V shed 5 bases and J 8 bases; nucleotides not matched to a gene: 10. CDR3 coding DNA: TGTGCCAGCAGCCCCAGCGGACAGGGTTTCGGCTACACCTTC. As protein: CASSPSGQGFGYTF.

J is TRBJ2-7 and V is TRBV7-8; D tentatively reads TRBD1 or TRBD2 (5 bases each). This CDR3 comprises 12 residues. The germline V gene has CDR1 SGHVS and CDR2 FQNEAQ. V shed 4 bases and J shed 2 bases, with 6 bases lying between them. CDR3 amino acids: CASSWDPYEQYF. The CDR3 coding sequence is TGTGCCAGCAGCTGGGACCCCTACGAGCAGTACTTC.

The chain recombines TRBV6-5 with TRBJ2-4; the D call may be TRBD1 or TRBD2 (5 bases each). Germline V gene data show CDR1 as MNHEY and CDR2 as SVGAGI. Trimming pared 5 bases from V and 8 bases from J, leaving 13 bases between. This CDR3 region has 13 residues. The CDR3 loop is CASSPQLGDIQYF. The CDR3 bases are TGTGCCAGCAGTCCTCAACTAGGGGACATTCAGTACTTC.

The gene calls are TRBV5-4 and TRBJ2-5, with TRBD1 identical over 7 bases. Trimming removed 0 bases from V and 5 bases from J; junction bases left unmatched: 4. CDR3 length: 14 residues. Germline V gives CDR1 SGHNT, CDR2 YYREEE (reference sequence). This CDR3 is CASSLGRGYETQYF. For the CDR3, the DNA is TGTGCCAGCAGCTTGGGCAGGGGGTATGAGACCCAGTACTTC.

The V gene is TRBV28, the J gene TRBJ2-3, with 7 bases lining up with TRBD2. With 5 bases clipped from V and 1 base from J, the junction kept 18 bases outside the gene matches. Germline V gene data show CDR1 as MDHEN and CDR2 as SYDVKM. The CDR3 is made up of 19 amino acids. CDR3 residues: CASSLTAGTSQKRTDTQYF. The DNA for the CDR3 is TGTGCCAGCAGTCTAACAGCGGGAACCTCCCAAAAACGCACAGATACGCAGTATTTT.

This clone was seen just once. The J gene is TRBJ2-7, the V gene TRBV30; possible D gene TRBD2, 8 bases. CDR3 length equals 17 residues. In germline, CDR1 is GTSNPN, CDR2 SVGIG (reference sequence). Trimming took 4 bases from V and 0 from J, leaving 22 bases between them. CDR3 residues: CAWTGGRLASSSYEQYF. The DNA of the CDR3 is TGTGCCTGGACAGGGGGGCGACTAGCGTCGAGCTCCTACGAGCAGTACTTC.

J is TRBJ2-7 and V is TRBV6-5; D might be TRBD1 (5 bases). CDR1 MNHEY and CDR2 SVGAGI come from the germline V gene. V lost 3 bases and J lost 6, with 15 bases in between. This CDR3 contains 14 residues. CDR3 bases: TGTGCCAGCAGTTATAATTTGGCAGGGCGCGAGCAGTACTTC. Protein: CASSYNLAGREQYF.

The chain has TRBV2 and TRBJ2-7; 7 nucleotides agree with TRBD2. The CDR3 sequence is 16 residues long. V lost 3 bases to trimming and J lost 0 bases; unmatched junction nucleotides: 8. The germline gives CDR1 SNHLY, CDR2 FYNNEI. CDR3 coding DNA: TGTGCCAGCAGTGATGTAGGCGGGGGAGACTCCTACGAGCAGTACTTC. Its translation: CASSDVGGGDSYEQYF.

CDR3 sequence reads: CASSIGNNEQFF. The CDR3 DNA follows: TGTGCCAGTAGTATCGGGAACAATGAGCAGTTCTTC. The chain is built from TRBV19 and TRBJ2-1, with TRBD2 as a possible D gene (5 bases). V lost 3 bases to trimming and J lost 5 bases, with 5 bases between them. The CDR3 runs to 12 residues. Germline-derived CDR1 and CDR2 are LNHDA and SQIVND (reference sequence).

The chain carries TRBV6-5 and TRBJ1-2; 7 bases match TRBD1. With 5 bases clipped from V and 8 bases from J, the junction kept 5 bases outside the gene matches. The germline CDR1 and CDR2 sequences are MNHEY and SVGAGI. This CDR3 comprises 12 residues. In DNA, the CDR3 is TGTGCCAGCAGTCAGACAGGGTCCGGCTACACCTTC. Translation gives CASSQTGSGYTF.

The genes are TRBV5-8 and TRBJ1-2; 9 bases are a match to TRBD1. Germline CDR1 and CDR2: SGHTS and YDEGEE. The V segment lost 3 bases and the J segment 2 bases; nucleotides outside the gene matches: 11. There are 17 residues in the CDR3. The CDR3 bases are TGTGCCAGCAGCTCGAAAAGGGGACAGGGAAGGAACTATGGCTACACCTTC. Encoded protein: CASSSKRGQGRNYGYTF.

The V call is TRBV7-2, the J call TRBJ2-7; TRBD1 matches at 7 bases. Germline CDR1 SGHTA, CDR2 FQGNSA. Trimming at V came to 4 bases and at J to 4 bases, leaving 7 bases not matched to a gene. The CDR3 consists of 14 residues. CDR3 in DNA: TGTGCCAGCAGCTCAGACCTACAGGGGTACGAGCAGTACTTC. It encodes CASSSDLQGYEQYF. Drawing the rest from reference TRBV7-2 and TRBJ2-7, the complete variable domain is GAGVSQSPSNKVTEKGKDVELRCDPISGHTALYWYRQSLGQGLEFLIYFQGNSAPDKSGLPSDRFSAERTGGSVSTLTIQRTQQEDSAVYLCASSSDLQGYEQYFGPGTRLTVT.

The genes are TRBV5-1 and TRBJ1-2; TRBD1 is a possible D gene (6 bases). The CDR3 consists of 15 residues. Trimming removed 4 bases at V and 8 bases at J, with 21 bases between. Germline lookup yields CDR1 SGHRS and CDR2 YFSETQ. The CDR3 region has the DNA TGCGCCAGCAGCCCCCCGGCAGAGGGGGTCCGCGGCTACACCTTC. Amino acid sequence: CASSPPAEGVRGYTF.

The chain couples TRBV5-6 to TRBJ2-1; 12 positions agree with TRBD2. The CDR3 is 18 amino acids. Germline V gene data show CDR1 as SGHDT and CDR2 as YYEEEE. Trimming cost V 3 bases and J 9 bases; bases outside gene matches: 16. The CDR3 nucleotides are TGTGCCAGCAGCTCCACTGGCCCTAACCTAGCGGGGGGGCTTGAGCAGTTCTTC. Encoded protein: CASSSTGPNLAGGLEQFF.

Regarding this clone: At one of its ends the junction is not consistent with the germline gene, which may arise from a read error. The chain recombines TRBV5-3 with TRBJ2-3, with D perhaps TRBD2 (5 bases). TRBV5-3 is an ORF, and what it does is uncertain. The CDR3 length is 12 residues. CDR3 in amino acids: CAKSGGTDTQYF. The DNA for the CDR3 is TGTGCCAAAAGCGGTGGCACAGATACGCAGTATTTT.

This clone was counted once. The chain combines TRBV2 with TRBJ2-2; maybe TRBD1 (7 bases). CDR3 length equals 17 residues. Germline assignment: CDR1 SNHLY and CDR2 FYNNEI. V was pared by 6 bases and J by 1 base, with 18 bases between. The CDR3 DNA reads TGTGCCAGCAGCGCCTTGCGACAGGGAGGGAACACCGGGGAGCTGTTTTTT. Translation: CASSALRQGGNTGELFF.

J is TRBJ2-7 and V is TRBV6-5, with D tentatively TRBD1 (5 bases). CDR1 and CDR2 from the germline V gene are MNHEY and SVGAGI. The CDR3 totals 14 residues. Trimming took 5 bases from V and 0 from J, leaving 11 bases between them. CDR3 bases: TGTGCCAGCAGTCCCGGTAGGGGCTCCTACGAGCAGTACTTC. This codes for CASSPGRGSYEQYF.

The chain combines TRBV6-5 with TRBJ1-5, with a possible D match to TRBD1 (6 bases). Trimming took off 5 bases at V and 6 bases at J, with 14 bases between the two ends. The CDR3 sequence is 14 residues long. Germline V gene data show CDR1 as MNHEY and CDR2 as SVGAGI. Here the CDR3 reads CASSRSGGTQPQHF. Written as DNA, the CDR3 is TGTGCCAGCAGTCGGTCGGGGGGCACTCAGCCCCAGCATTTT.

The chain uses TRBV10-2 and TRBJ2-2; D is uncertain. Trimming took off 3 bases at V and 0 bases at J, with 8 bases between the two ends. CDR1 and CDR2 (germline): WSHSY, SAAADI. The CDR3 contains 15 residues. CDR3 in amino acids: CASSDQRPNTGELFF. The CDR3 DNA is TGCGCCAGCAGTGATCAGCGACCGAACACCGGGGAGCTGTTTTTT.